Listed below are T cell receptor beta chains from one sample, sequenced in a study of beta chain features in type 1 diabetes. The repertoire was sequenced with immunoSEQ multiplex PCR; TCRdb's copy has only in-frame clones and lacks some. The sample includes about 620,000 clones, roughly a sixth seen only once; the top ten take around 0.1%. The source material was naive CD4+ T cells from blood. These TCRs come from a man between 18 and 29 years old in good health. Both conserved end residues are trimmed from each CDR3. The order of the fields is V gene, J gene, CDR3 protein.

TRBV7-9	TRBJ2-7	ASSSYKDGYEQY
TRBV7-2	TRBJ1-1	ASSRRDRGLLNTEAF
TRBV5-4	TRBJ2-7	ASSLAGSAYEQY
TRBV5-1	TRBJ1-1	ASSLALRSSGRSIRGTEAF
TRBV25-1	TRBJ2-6	ASRYSGANVLT
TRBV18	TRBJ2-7	ASSPGSRTTYEQY
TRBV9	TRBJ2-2	ASTRDSLLGSGELF
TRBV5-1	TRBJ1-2	ASSPGTGITGYT
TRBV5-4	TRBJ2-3	ASSSPGGPSTDTQY
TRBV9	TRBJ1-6	ASSVEVDNSPLH
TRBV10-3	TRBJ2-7	AIRDSSYEQY
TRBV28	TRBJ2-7	ASSSRTGSYEQY
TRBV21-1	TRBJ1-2	ASSKAGKNYGYT
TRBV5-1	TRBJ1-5	ASSLAGGGGQPQH
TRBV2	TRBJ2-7	ASSAGHVTYEQY
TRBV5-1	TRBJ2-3	ASSKADRPGDTQY
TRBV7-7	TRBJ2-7	ASSLDTGGYEQY
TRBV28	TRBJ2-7	ASKFGTTSYEQY
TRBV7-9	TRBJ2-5	ASSLTETQY
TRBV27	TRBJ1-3	ASSLDKSAGNTIY
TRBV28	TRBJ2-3	ASSLMGPTDTQY
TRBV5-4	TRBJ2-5	ASSLGQGRGETQY
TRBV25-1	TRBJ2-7	ASSAPPGTGQHEQY
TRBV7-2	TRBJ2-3	ASSPSERGGLNTQY
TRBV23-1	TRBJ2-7	ASSQSIAGGGSYEQY
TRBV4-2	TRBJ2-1	ASSQEGLARYNEQF
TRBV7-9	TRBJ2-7	ASSLGPASHEQY
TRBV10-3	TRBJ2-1	ATHRTTGGSYNEQF
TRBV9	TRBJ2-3	ASSGKLGGTDTQY
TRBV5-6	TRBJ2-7	ASSEAGTGYYEQY
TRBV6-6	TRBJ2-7	ASTMGGRTYEQY
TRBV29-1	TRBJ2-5	SVEEGVVRETQY
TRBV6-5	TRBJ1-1	ASSPSRGNTEAF
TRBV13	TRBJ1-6	ASSRGQGIGVYLPPLH
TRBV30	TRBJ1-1	AWSVPRGRNSFEAF
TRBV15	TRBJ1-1	ATSSPGDRNTEAF
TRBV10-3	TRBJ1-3	AISEPGQSGNTIY
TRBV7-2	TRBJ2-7	ASSLVVASTGQY
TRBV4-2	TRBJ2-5	ASNPNQAVGETQY
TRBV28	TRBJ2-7	ASMQSYEQY
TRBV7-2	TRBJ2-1	ASSLALAGGGYEQF
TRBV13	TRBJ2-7	ASIQGQLFYEQY
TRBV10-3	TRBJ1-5	AISESFFSDQPQH
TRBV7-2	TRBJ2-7	ASERARGEQY
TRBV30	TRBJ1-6	AWTLRGGQGRSPLH
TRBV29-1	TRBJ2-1	SVAARGGNEQF
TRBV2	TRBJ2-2	ASSALAVRNTGELF
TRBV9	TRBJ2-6	ASSTRTSGRAFASGANVLT
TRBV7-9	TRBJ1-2	ASSLVYYGYT
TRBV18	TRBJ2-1	ASSPRTGDNEQF
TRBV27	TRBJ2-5	ASRRKREETQY
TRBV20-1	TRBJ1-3	SAASGNTIY
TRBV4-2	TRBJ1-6	ASSSRPDRVFSPLH
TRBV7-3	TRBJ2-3	ASSLKRQSDTQY
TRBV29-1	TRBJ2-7	SVSGDRGYEQY
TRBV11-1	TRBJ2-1	ASSPGGGDEQF
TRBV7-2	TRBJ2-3	ASSLFTDTQY